These 18 T cell receptor beta chains share one sample of origin, sequenced in a study of blood T cell repertoires in COVID-19. The table came from immunoSEQ multiplex PCR; TCRdb's copy has only in-frame clones and leaves some out. The data contain under 250,000 clones, 80% of them seen just once; the ten biggest clones take up around 7.3%. Sequencing was performed on peripheral blood. The origin of the receptors is a woman between 65 and 79 years old with acute or convalescent COVID-19.

The J gene is TRBJ2-1, the V gene TRBV3-1 (or the pseudogene TRBV3-2); D might be TRBD2 (5 bases). The V end lost 1 base, the J end lost 15 bases, and 16 bases lay between the germline ends. This CDR3 spans 13 amino acids. CDR1 and CDR2 (germline): LGHDT, YNNKEL (reference sequence). The CDR3 loop reads CASSQGGFGGLFF. The DNA of the CDR3 is TGTGCCAGCAGCCAAGGCGGCTTTGGTGGACTGTTCTTC.

The chain has TRBV18 and TRBJ1-4; TRBD1 might be the D (6 bases). The CDR3 is 15 residues long. Per the germline V gene, CDR1 is KGHSH and CDR2 is LQKENI. Trimming removed 2 bases from V and 5 bases from J, with 12 bases in between. The CDR3 nucleotides are TGTGCCAGCTCACCAAAAGGACAGAAGAATGAAAAACTGTTTTTT. Amino acid sequence: CASSPKGQKNEKLFF. Full variable domain (missing parts from reference TRBV18 and TRBJ1-4): NAGVMQNPRHLVRRRGQEARLRCSPMKGHSHVYWYRQLPEEGLKFMVYLQKENIIDESGMPKERFSAEFPKEGPSILRIQQVVRGDSAAYFCASSPKGQKNEKLFFGSGTQLSVL.

This chain links TRBV2 with TRBJ1-3, with TRBD1 as a possible D gene (5 bases). Trimming removed 4 bases from V and 2 bases from J, with 12 bases in between. Germline-derived CDR1 and CDR2 are SNHLY and FYNNEI. The CDR3 sequence is 15 residues long. CDR3 in DNA: TGTGCCAGCAGTGGGGTCCGGGGGGCTGGAAACACCATATATTTT. Translation: CASSGVRGAGNTIYF.

This chain connects TRBV3-1 (or the pseudogene TRBV3-2) to TRBJ2-1; perhaps TRBD1 as D (5 bases). CDR3 length equals 14 residues. Trimming removed 5 bases from V and 5 bases from J, with 13 bases in between. Germline CDR1 and CDR2: LGHDT and YNNKEL (reference sequence). The CDR3 here is CASSFRPQDNEQFF. Written as DNA, the CDR3 is TGTGCCAGCAGCTTCCGGCCACAGGACAATGAGCAGTTCTTC.

The chain carries TRBV7-9 and TRBJ2-1; 7 nucleotides align to TRBD1. Trimming at V came to 5 bases and at J to 6 bases, leaving 10 bases not matched to a gene. Germline lookup yields CDR1 SEHNR and CDR2 FQNEAQ (reference sequence). CDR3 length: 15 amino acids. The CDR3 loop is CASSGQTGIPNEQFF. In DNA, the CDR3 is TGTGCCAGCAGCGGACAGACAGGGATACCCAATGAGCAGTTCTTC.

The gene calls are TRBV7-2 and TRBJ1-2; D gene ambiguous. Germline CDR1 is SGHTA and CDR2 is FQGNSA. Trimming stripped 0 bases from V and 8 bases from J, with 10 bases between. The CDR3 spans 13 residues. The CDR3 nucleotides are TGTGCCAGCAGCTTAGCCCGGGGAGGAGGCTACACCTTC. It specifies CASSLARGGGYTF. The variable domain in full, with the rest retrieved from reference TRBV7-2 and TRBJ1-2, is GAGVSQSPSNKVTEKGKDVELRCDPISGHTALYWYRQSLGQGLEFLIYFQGNSAPDKSGLPSDRFSAERTGGSVSTLTIQRTQQEDSAVYLCASSLARGGGYTFGSGTRLTVV.

The rearrangement joins TRBV18 to TRBJ1-1; 12 bases align to TRBD1. The germline V gene encodes CDR1 KGHSH and CDR2 LQKENI. With 6 bases clipped from V and 4 bases from J, the junction kept 9 bases outside the gene matches. The CDR3 consists of 16 residues. The CDR3 loop reads CASSPGTGGASTEAFF. The CDR3 DNA reads TGTGCCAGCTCCCCCGGGACAGGGGGCGCGAGCACTGAAGCTTTCTTT.

This chain links TRBV20-1 with TRBJ2-1; D gene unclear. Trimming stripped 7 bases from V and 4 bases from J, with 5 bases between. CDR3 size: 10 residues. CDR1 is DFQATT and CDR2 is SNEGSKA in the germline V gene (reference sequence). The CDR3 protein is CSVLYNEQFF. The DNA of the CDR3 is TGCAGTGTCCTTTACAATGAGCAGTTCTTC.

The V call is TRBV2, the J call TRBJ2-7; 8 positions match TRBD1. The V gene's germline CDR1 is SNHLY and CDR2 FYNNEI. V dropped 4 bases and J dropped 3; count of bases not matched to a gene: 8. The CDR3 runs 15 residues. The CDR3 nucleotides read TGTGCCAGCAGTGTGGGGACAGGTCGTGGCTACGAGCAGTACTTC. Translated: CASSVGTGRGYEQYF. The full variable domain, rest sourced from reference TRBV2 and TRBJ2-7, is EPEVTQTPSHQVTQMGQEVILRCVPISNHLYFYWYRQILGQKVEFLVSFYNNEISEKSEIFDDQFSVERPDGSNFTLKIRSTKLEDSAMYFCASSVGTGRGYEQYFGPGTRLTVT.

The chain couples TRBV6-5 to TRBJ1-2; D gene uncertain. CDR1 and CDR2 (germline): MNHEY, SVGAGI. The CDR3 totals 13 residues. V shed 6 bases and J shed 0 bases, with 8 bases lying between them. The chain's CDR3 is CASSSQSNYGYTF. As DNA, the CDR3 is TGTGCCAGCAGCTCACAGTCTAACTATGGCTACACCTTC.

The CDR3 coding sequence is TGTGCCAGCCTCTTTAACACTGAAGCTTTCTTT. It is translated as CASLFNTEAFF. The genes are TRBV6-5 and TRBJ1-1; the D is unclear. Deletions cut 8 bases from V and 2 bases from J, with 6 bases between. From germline, CDR1 is MNHEY and CDR2 SVGAGI. This CDR3 spans 11 amino acids.

This sequence joins TRBV18 and TRBJ2-7; 7 positions match TRBD1. V lost 6 bases, J lost 1 base, and 3 bases stayed unmatched. This CDR3 has 13 amino acids. The germline gives CDR1 KGHSH, CDR2 LQKENI. The CDR3 is CASSRGQSYEQYV. The CDR3 region has the DNA TGTGCCAGCTCCAGGGGACAGTCCTACGAGCAGTACGTC.

This chain uses TRBV20-1 with TRBJ2-1; the match to TRBD2 covers 8 bases. The length of the CDR3 is 17 residues. The germline V gene has CDR1 DFQATT and CDR2 SNEGSKA (reference sequence). V gave up 3 bases and J gave up 0 bases; unmatched junction bases: 10. The CDR3 sequence is CSASRGTGGASYNEQFF. The CDR3 DNA is TGCAGTGCTAGTCGGGGAACGGGGGGGGCCTCCTACAATGAGCAGTTCTTC.

CDR3 coding DNA: TGTGCCACCAGTGATTTCGACAGGGGGGGTGGCTACACCTTC. Amino acids: CATSDFDRGGGYTF. The chain recombines TRBV24-1 with TRBJ1-2, with TRBD1 identical over 9 bases. The trim removed 1 base at V and 7 bases at J, leaving 3 bases unmatched. The CDR3 contains 14 residues. Germline loops: CDR1 KGHDR, CDR2 SFDVKD.

The sample holds one count of this clone. The rearrangement joins TRBV5-4 to TRBJ2-3; possibly TRBD2 for D (6 bases). This CDR3 is 16 amino acids long. V lost 1 base to trimming and J lost 0 bases, with 12 bases between them. From germline, CDR1 is SGHNT and CDR2 YYREEE (reference sequence). CDR3 sequence (DNA): TGTGCCAGCAGCTTGTTCCGGGGGACTAGCACAGATACGCAGTATTTT. Its protein is CASSLFRGTSTDTQYF.

This clone appeared a few times. In the same sample, other DNA sequences code for this CDR3. V and J are TRBV25-1 and TRBJ2-5; perhaps TRBD2 as D (5 bases). V gave up 1 base and J gave up 5 bases, with 17 bases separating them. The CDR3 has 16 amino acids. Germline lookup yields CDR1 MGHDK and CDR2 SYGVNS. As DNA, the CDR3 is TGTGCCAGCAGTGAATCCCCGGTCGCCCGCGGGGAGACCCAGTACTTC. Residues: CASSESPVARGETQYF.

Written as DNA, the CDR3 is TGTGCCAGCAGCTCGCAGACAGGGACCTACTCTGGAAACACCATATATTTT. It is translated as CASSSQTGTYSGNTIYF. V is TRBV11-2 and J is TRBJ1-3, with TRBD1 identical over 7 bases. This CDR3 contains 17 residues. The junction had 9 bases not matched to a gene; V was cut back by 4 bases and J by 0 bases. Germline loops: CDR1 SGHAT, CDR2 FQNNGV.

This chain joins TRBV24-1 and TRBJ1-2; D is unclear. This CDR3 contains 12 residues. V gave up 4 bases and J gave up 4 bases, with 6 bases separating them. Germline loops: CDR1 KGHDR, CDR2 SFDVKD. The CDR3 sequence is CATSEASYGYTF. The CDR3, as DNA: TGTGCCACCAGTGAGGCCAGCTATGGCTACACCTTC.